This T cell receptor beta chain was recovered during a study of beta chain features in type 1 diabetes. Study in general: Healthy donors and patients showed comparable age, gender and cell yields. In all, around 100 million sorted cells from all samples were analyzed. Study conclusions and caveats: Across all four CD4+ subsets, people with type 1 diabetes showed modestly shorter TCRB CDR3s.

This clone was seen only a few times. Antigen specificity is unknown. Expressed TCRB transcripts were sequenced because the entire RNA isolate underwent reverse transcription. Measured with immunoSEQ multiplex PCR; TCRdb has only the in-frame clones, and not every one. The sample has 350,000 or so clones; around 19% are singletons. The sequence derives from a woman younger than 30 in good health. Sequenced sample: naive CD4+ T cells from blood.

The CDR3 DNA follows: TGTGCCAGCAGCGGGGTACAGGGCCCTGGGGAAAAACTGTTTTTT. It translates to CASSGVQGPGEKLFF. The chain employs TRBV9 and TRBJ1-4; possibly TRBD1 for D (6 bases). V lost 3 bases and J lost 8, with 17 bases in between. From germline, CDR1 is SGDLS and CDR2 YYNGEE. This CDR3 region has 15 residues.